What follows are 26 T cell receptor beta chains derived from one specimen sequenced in a study of post-analysis software for immune sequencing data. Unique molecular identifiers were built into the TCR beta cDNA libraries. TCRdb recomputed calls from the PCR reads with MiXCR, one row per CDR3 protein. Of some 690,000 distinct CDR3 sequences listed, over 45% are singletons. General observations from the study: A handful of TRBV segments were significantly more frequent in patients than in controls. TRBV5-6, TRBV5-1 and TRBV20-1 were among these segments.

The antigens these receptors bind are not known. Sequenced: blood. The receptors come from a girl aged 2-15 years with multiple sclerosis.

This clonotype appeared a few times. The gene calls are TRBV27 and TRBJ2-7; the match to TRBD1 covers 9 bases. The CDR3 runs 14 residues. Germline CDR1 is MNHEY and CDR2 is SMNVEV (reference sequence). V lost 4 bases and J lost 3; bases outside the gene matches: 4. The CDR3 nucleotides read TGTGCCAGCAGTTGGGGACAGGGAGACTACGAGCAGTACTTC. It is translated as CASSWGQGDYEQYF.

The rearrangement joins TRBV10-2 to TRBJ2-3; 8 bases align to TRBD1. Germline V gives CDR1 WSHSY, CDR2 SAAADI. V lost 5 bases and J lost 2; bases outside the gene matches: 9. The CDR3 loop spans 16 amino acids. CDR3 in DNA: TGCGCCAGCAGTAACCCGGGACAGGACCCCACAGATACGCAGTATTTT. This sequence encodes CASSNPGQDPTDTQYF.

CDR3 sequence (DNA): TGTGCCAGCAGCGCTTGGGCAGGGCTTGCAGATACGCAGTATTTT. It is translated as CASSAWAGLADTQYF. The chain joins TRBV9 to TRBJ2-3; a possible D gene is TRBD1 (5 bases). This CDR3 comprises 15 residues. CDR1 and CDR2 (germline): SGDLS, YYNGEE. The V end lost 3 bases, the J end lost 4 bases, and 15 bases lay between the germline ends. The full variable domain, its missing parts supplied by reference TRBV9 and TRBJ2-3, is DSGVTQTPKHLITATGQRVTLRCSPRSGDLSVYWYQQSLDQGLQFLIQYYNGEERAKGNILERFSAQQFPDLHSELNLSSLELGDSALYFCASSAWAGLADTQYFGPGTRLTVL.

This chain's CDR3 is CASSPNPDTEAFF. CDR3 DNA sequence: TGTGCCAGCAGCCCTAATCCGGACACTGAAGCTTTCTTT. The V call is TRBV13, the J call TRBJ1-1, with D uncertain. V was cut by 5 bases and J by 3 bases, with 10 bases left in between. The CDR3 sequence is 13 residues long. Germline loops: CDR1 PRHDT, CDR2 FYEKMQ (reference sequence). Using reference TRBV13 and TRBJ1-1 for the parts outside the CDR3, the full variable domain is AAGVIQSPRHLIKEKRETATLKCYPIPRHDTVYWYQQGPGQDPQFLISFYEKMQSDKGSIPDRFSAQQFSDYHSELNMSSLELGDSALYFCASSPNPDTEAFFGQGTRLTVV.

The gene calls are TRBV20-1 and TRBJ1-5; TRBD1 aligns across 9 bases. Losses at the gene ends were 1 base for V and 9 bases for J; bases not matched to a gene: 16. Germline CDR1 reads DFQATT; CDR2 reads SNEGSKA (reference sequence). The CDR3 contains 17 residues. This CDR3 reads CSARGGSGTGSERPQHF. For the CDR3, the DNA is TGCAGTGCTAGAGGGGGGTCCGGGACAGGGAGCGAGCGGCCCCAGCATTTT.

The chain joins TRBV29-1 to TRBJ2-4; no definite D call. CDR3 length: 13 amino acids. In germline, CDR1 is SQVTM, CDR2 ANQGSEA. The ends were cut back, 3 bases at V and 2 bases at J, with 8 bases in the middle. DNA of the CDR3: TGCAGCGTTGAGGTCCCCACCAAAAACATTCAGTACTTC. The encoded protein is CSVEVPTKNIQYF. The full variable domain, with the rest looked up from reference TRBV29-1 and TRBJ2-4, is SAVISQKPSRDICQRGTSLTIQCQVDSQVTMMFWYRQQPGQSLTLIATANQGSEATYESGFVIDKFPISRPNLTFSTLTVSNMSPEDSSIYLCSVEVPTKNIQYFGAGTRLSVL.

The rearrangement joins TRBV3-1 to TRBJ2-7, with a tentative D call TRBD2 (5 bases). V lost 4 bases, J lost 0 bases, and 13 bases lay in between. The CDR3 has 15 amino acids. Per the germline V gene, CDR1 is LGHDT and CDR2 is YNNKEL (reference sequence). The CDR3 DNA reads as TGTGCCAGCAGCCCCCAGCGAGGGTCCTCCTACGAGCAGTACTTC. Translating it yields CASSPQRGSSYEQYF.

V and J are TRBV12-3 or TRBV12-4 and TRBJ2-3; 12 bases agree with TRBD2. This CDR3 contains 16 residues. Trimming at V came to 3 bases and at J to 8 bases, leaving 9 bases not matched to a gene. CDR3 DNA: TGTGCCAGCAGTTTGCCGACTAGCGGGAGAATTGGTACGCAGTATTTT. Translating gives CASSLPTSGRIGTQYF.

V gene TRBV5-1 combines with J gene TRBJ2-6; TRBD2 agrees at 10 bases. J was trimmed by 1 base and V by 4 bases; bases with no gene match: 5. Germline CDR1 is SGHRS and CDR2 is YFSETQ. The CDR3 is 17 residues long. DNA for the CDR3: TGCGCCAGCAGCCTAGCGGGAGCTCCATCTGGGGCCAACGTCCTGACTTTC. Translating it yields CASSLAGAPSGANVLTF.

V and J are TRBV15 and TRBJ2-3; D call uncertain. CDR3 size: 17 residues. Germline V lookup: CDR1 LNHNV, CDR2 YYDKDF (reference sequence). V lost 1 base and J lost 6, with 20 bases in between. For the CDR3, the DNA is TGTGCCACCAGCAGAGCCCCGATCGTTTCAGTGGCGGATACGCAGTATTTT. It specifies CATSRAPIVSVADTQYF.

This CDR3 is CASSTYTGVGYTF. The CDR3 coding sequence is TGTGCCAGCAGTACCTACACAGGGGTAGGCTACACCTTC. J is TRBJ1-2 and V is TRBV6-5, with 7 bases matching TRBD1. Per germline, CDR1 MNHEY and CDR2 SVGAGI. CDR3 size: 13 residues. The junction had 8 bases not matched to a gene; V was cut back by 5 bases and J by 8 bases.

This sequence joins TRBV7-2 and TRBJ2-5, with 9 bases matching TRBD2. The trim removed 1 base at V and 5 bases at J, leaving 5 bases unmatched. Germline CDR1 reads SGHTA; CDR2 reads FQGNSA. The CDR3 spans 15 residues. CDR3 sequence reads: CASSLVGTSYETQYF. DNA of the CDR3: TGTGCCAGCAGCTTAGTAGGGACTAGCTACGAGACCCAGTACTTC. Looking up the rest from reference TRBV7-2 and TRBJ2-5 gives the full variable domain: GAGVSQSPSNKVTEKGKDVELRCDPISGHTALYWYRQSLGQGLEFLIYFQGNSAPDKSGLPSDRFSAERTGGSVSTLTIQRTQQEDSAVYLCASSLVGTSYETQYFGPGTRLLVL.

The chain joins TRBV27 to TRBJ2-1; 13 nucleotides match TRBD2. The V gene's germline CDR1 is MNHEY and CDR2 SMNVEV (reference sequence). CDR3 length equals 17 residues. Germline trimming cut 6 bases from V and 0 bases from J; bases unmatched to any gene: 5. CDR3 sequence reads: CASRLAGGPNSYNEQFF. The CDR3, as DNA: TGTGCCAGCAGACTAGCGGGAGGGCCGAACTCCTACAATGAGCAGTTCTTC.

Here the CDR3 DNA reads TGTGCCAGCAGTTCGTCCCAAAACAGGGGTTACACCTTC. Translation: CASSSSQNRGYTF. The chain is built from TRBV28 and TRBJ1-2; 7 bases match TRBD1. The germline V gene encodes CDR1 MDHEN and CDR2 SYDVKM. The CDR3 spans 13 residues. Trimming removed 4 bases from V and 11 bases from J; junction bases left unmatched: 10.

The chain carries TRBV2 and TRBJ1-5; a weak D match, TRBD1 (6 bases). Germline V gene data show CDR1 as SNHLY and CDR2 as FYNNEI. V lost 6 bases and J 2 bases, leaving 23 bases between the germline ends. The CDR3 sequence is 18 residues long. The CDR3 nucleotides are TGTGCCAGCAGACCCCAATCCAGAGGGGGGGCGCGCAATCAGCCCCAGCATTTT. Protein product: CASRPQSRGGARNQPQHF.

As regards this clonotype: One junction end disagrees with the germline gene, perhaps due to a read error. The J gene is TRBJ2-6, the V gene TRBV18; a weak D match, TRBD1 (5 bases). The germline gives CDR1 KGHSH, CDR2 LQKENI. The CDR3 sequence is 16 residues long. This CDR3 is CASSPLDVSGANALTF. CDR3 DNA: TGTGCCAGCTCACCACTGGACGTCTCTGGGGCCAACGCCCTGACTTTC.

The chain recombines TRBV3-1 with TRBJ1-2, with 7 nucleotides matching TRBD1. CDR1 and CDR2 (germline): LGHDT, YNNKEL (reference sequence). This CDR3 contains 16 residues. After removal of 2 bases from V and 0 bases from J, the junction contained 6 bases not matched to a gene. CDR3 residues: CASSQHDREANYGYTF. The CDR3 DNA reads as TGTGCCAGCAGCCAACACGACAGGGAAGCTAACTATGGCTACACCTTC.

Regarding this clonotype: At one of its ends the junction is not consistent with the germline gene, which may arise from a read error. This chain links TRBV20-1 with TRBJ2-7, with D hard to call. The CDR3 is 11 amino acids. CDR1 is DFQATT, CDR2 SNEGSKA, per germline (reference sequence). CDR3 sequence: CSATDTYELYF. The CDR3 nucleotides read TGCAGTGCTACCGACACCTACGAGCTGTACTTC.

This chain uses TRBV10-3 with TRBJ2-5; 7 nucleotides match TRBD2. Germline V lookup: CDR1 ENHRY, CDR2 SYGVKD. The ends lost 0 bases at V and 4 bases at J; junction bases unmatched: 5. This CDR3 has 15 amino acids. The CDR3 region is CAISESGTGGETQYF. CDR3 DNA: TGTGCCATCAGTGAGTCGGGGACGGGAGGAGAGACCCAGTACTTC.

The V call is TRBV20-1, the J call TRBJ2-7; TRBD2 aligns across 9 bases. The V gene's germline CDR1 is DFQATT and CDR2 SNEGSKA (reference sequence). The CDR3 sequence is 17 residues long. V shed 5 bases and J 4 bases; nucleotides not matched to a gene: 18. The CDR3 region has the DNA TGCAGTGCTTCACCCACCGCTGGTAGCGGGAGTCTGTACGAGCAGTACTTC. Protein: CSASPTAGSGSLYEQYF.

This clonotype was seen a few times. This chain joins TRBV29-1 and TRBJ2-5; TRBD1 is a possible D gene (5 bases). CDR1 and CDR2 (germline): SQVTM, ANQGSEA. With 4 bases removed from V and 1 base from J, the gap between germline ends came to 10 bases. This CDR3 is 13 amino acids long. The CDR3 nucleotides are TGCAGCGTTGTCCAGGGATTCCAAGAGACCCAGTACTTC. It is translated as CSVVQGFQETQYF.

The V call is TRBV6-1, the J call TRBJ1-5, with TRBD1 identical over 7 bases. The germline gives CDR1 MNHNS, CDR2 SASEGT. The CDR3 covers 18 residues. J was trimmed by 0 bases and V by 5 bases; bases with no gene match: 13. The CDR3 DNA follows: TGTGCCAGCAGTCGCAACCCGACAGGGATTAATAGCAATCAGCCCCAGCATTTT. This translates into CASSRNPTGINSNQPQHF.

V usage is TRBV29-1 and J usage is TRBJ2-6, with D perhaps TRBD1 (6 bases). The V end was cut by 5 bases, the J end by 0 bases, with 8 bases between. There are 14 residues in the CDR3. Germline CDR1 and CDR2: SQVTM and ANQGSEA. The CDR3 DNA reads as TGCAGCGTTAAAGGGGGCTCTGGGGCCAACGTCCTGACTTTC. It encodes CSVKGGSGANVLTF.

Note on this clonotype: This may be a read error: a much more frequent sequence differs by one nucleotide. The chain couples TRBV10-3 to TRBJ2-5; TRBD1 matches at 7 bases. Per the germline V gene, CDR1 is ENHRY and CDR2 is SYGVKD. The CDR3 is 13 amino acids. V lost 6 bases, J lost 3 bases, and 4 bases stayed unmatched. CDR3 amino acids: CAISFDREETQYF. CDR3 nucleotide sequence: TGTGCCATCAGCTTTGACAGGGAAGAGACCCAGTACTTC.

This rearrangement joins TRBV29-1 to TRBJ2-7; TRBD2 agrees at 9 bases. The J call is doubtful: the DNA matches TRBJ2-5 better. Germline V gene lookup returns CDR1 SQVTM and CDR2 ANQGSEA. This CDR3 region has 15 residues. CDR3 loop: CSVGDGVAGVETQYF. In DNA form, the CDR3 reads TGCAGCGTTGGAGATGGAGTAGCGGGAGTTGAGACCCAGTACTTC.

Here the CDR3 DNA reads TGTGCCAGCAGCCAGACAGGGGTGGGTTCCTACGAGCAGTACTTC. It yields the protein CASSQTGVGSYEQYF. J is TRBJ2-7 and V is TRBV28, with TRBD1 matching over 8 bases. The CDR3 runs 15 residues. Germline V gene sequence: CDR1 MDHEN, CDR2 SYDVKM. V shed 6 bases and J 1 base; nucleotides not matched to a gene: 8.